This T cell receptor beta chain was obtained from a study of cytomegalovirus exposure and HLA in healthy donors. Looked up from germline, CDR1 is SNHLY and CDR2 is FYNNEI. V gave up 3 bases and J gave up 4 bases, with 12 bases separating them. This CDR3 is built from 15 residues. A multiplex PCR was run with 60 Vbeta primers and 13 Jbeta primers. TCRdb's copy holds only in-frame clones and misses some; the assay was immunoSEQ multiplex PCR. This table holds tens of thousands of clones, 77% found once. This sequence joins TRBV2 and TRBJ2-2; D gene uncertain. Sequenced sample: PBMCs. The sequence was obtained from a man in his thirties or forties in good health and CMV-seronegative. The CDR3 DNA sequence: TGTGCCAGCAGTGAGCTCGGGTCGGGCACCGGGGAGCTGTTTTTT. It yields the protein CASSELGSGTGELFF.